This entry describes one T cell receptor beta chain. Its antigen is not identified. The sample comes from a study of cytomegalovirus exposure and HLA in healthy donors. Whole-study results and caveats: In a later analysis, a genetic analysis reported fewer productive-TCR N-insertions in an Asian-associated ancestry cluster than the cohort average. Associated with HLA alleles at 0.05 false discovery rate in a later analysis were around 17,000 TCR beta sequences.

The PCR ran on 60 Vbeta and 13 Jbeta primers. The method was immunoSEQ multiplex PCR; TCRdb's version includes in-frame clones alone and lacks a portion of them. The table has about 150,000 clones, more than 75% seen once. Germline V CDR1 and CDR2: SGHTA, FQGTGA. CDR3 length: 16 residues. Trimming removed 4 bases at V and 0 bases at J, with 14 bases between. Specimen: PBMCs. The rearrangement links TRBV7-3 to TRBJ2-3; tentatively, D is TRBD2 (6 bases). The sequence was obtained from a man between 25 and 39 years old in good health and CMV-seropositive. In nucleotides, the CDR3 is TGTGCCAGCAGCTCGATTATCGGGGGAAGCACAGATACGCAGTATTTT. Its protein is CASSSIIGGSTDTQYF.